Listed here are 20 T cell receptor beta chains from one sample, sequenced in a study of vaccination and CD4 T cells after COVID-19. Cultured CD4+ T cells had their DNA profiled by the Oncomine TCR Beta short-read assay. MiXCR, applied by TCRdb to the PCR reads, yields one record per CDR3 protein. The repertoire has 16,000 or so distinct CDR3 sequences, roughly 80% of them found once; the top ten carry more than 7.5%. Documented treatment: roughly ten-day PBMC culture with coronavirus spike peptide pools or control peptides (ViraFEST assay). These TCRs' antigens remain unknown. The sequencing here drew on CD4+ T cells from blood, cultured in vitro, taken after SARS-CoV-2 vaccination. These receptors were taken from a human donor who received a COVID-19 vaccine.

This rearrangement joins TRBV7-3 to TRBJ2-3; 9 bases map to TRBD2. The junction had 5 bases not matched to a gene; V was cut back by 5 bases and J by 2 bases. Germline CDR1 SGHTA, CDR2 FQGTGA. The CDR3 has 15 residues. Here the CDR3 reads CASSPIAGATDTQYF. CDR3 DNA: TGTGCCAGCAGCCCTATAGCGGGGGCCACAGATACGCAGTATTTT. Together with reference TRBV7-3 and TRBJ2-3, the CDR3 gives the full variable domain: GAGVSQTPSNKVTEKGKYVELRCDPISGHTALYWYRQSLGQGPEFLIYFQGTGAADDSGLPNDRFFAVRPEGSVSTLKIQRTERGDSAVYLCASSPIAGATDTQYFGPGTRLTVL.

The chain recombines TRBV20-1 with TRBJ1-4; 8 bases map to TRBD1. With 1 base clipped from V and 8 bases from J, the junction kept 3 bases outside the gene matches. CDR1 is DFQATT, CDR2 SNEGSKA, per germline (reference sequence). This CDR3 is built from 13 residues. CDR3 loop: CSARANRGEKLFF. CDR3 nucleotide sequence: TGCAGTGCTAGAGCCAACAGGGGGGAAAAACTGTTTTTT.

V and J are TRBV30 and TRBJ1-5, with no clear D. The CDR3 runs 13 residues. The germline V and J ends were trimmed by 5 bases and 0 bases, with 8 bases remaining between them. The germline CDR1 and CDR2 sequences are GTSNPN and SVGIG (reference sequence). The CDR3 DNA follows: TGTGCCTGGCAGTCGGATAGCAATCAGCCCCAGCATTTT. It yields the protein CAWQSDSNQPQHF.

CDR3 in DNA: TGTGCCACCAGGTACGGACAGGGGGGAGAGACCCAGTACTTC. Protein product: CATRYGQGGETQYF. J is TRBJ2-5 and V is TRBV15, with TRBD1 matching 10 bases. This CDR3 contains 14 residues. Germline V gives CDR1 LNHNV, CDR2 YYDKDF (reference sequence). Trimming at V came to 6 bases and at J to 4 bases, leaving 5 bases not matched to a gene.

The rearrangement links TRBV12-3 or TRBV12-4 to TRBJ1-1, with 7 bases aligning to TRBD1. Germline trimming cut 6 bases from V and 1 base from J; bases unmatched to any gene: 8. The CDR3 extends over 15 amino acids. The CDR3: CASRQRQGSNTEAFF. CDR3 nucleotide sequence: TGTGCCAGCAGACAACGACAGGGATCGAACACTGAAGCTTTCTTT.

The chain is built from TRBV7-9 and TRBJ1-1; D gene unclear. Deletions cut 4 bases from V and 3 bases from J, with 12 bases between. CDR3 length equals 14 residues. Germline V CDR1 and CDR2: SEHNR, FQNEAQ (reference sequence). CDR3 bases: TGTGCCAGCAGCTCCTCCTTTGAGGACACTGAAGCTTTCTTT. As protein: CASSSSFEDTEAFF.

Note on this clonotype: One junction end disagrees with the germline gene, perhaps due to a read error. The J gene is TRBJ1-1, the V gene TRBV12-3 or TRBV12-4, with D perhaps TRBD1 (6 bases). The CDR3 loop spans 13 amino acids. The CDR3, as DNA: TGTGCCACCAGTTTAACAGGGACCTCTGAAGCTTTCTTT. Its protein is CATSLTGTSEAFF.

The chain combines TRBV6-1 with TRBJ2-3, with TRBD2 as a possible D gene (7 bases). CDR3 size: 15 residues. Germline V gene data show CDR1 as MNHNS and CDR2 as SASEGT. Trimming stripped 8 bases from V and 2 bases from J, with 17 bases between. The CDR3 nucleotides are TGTGCCAGCGGGGGGGCGAGCGGCTCCACAGATACGCAGTATTTT. It codes for CASGGASGSTDTQYF.

In this sample, this clonotype turned up a few times. The junction departs from the called germline gene at one end, perhaps through a read error. The chain links TRBV6-1 to TRBJ2-6; no clear D. In germline, CDR1 is MNHNS, CDR2 SASEGT. CDR3 length: 14 residues. DNA of the CDR3: TGTGCCAGCACTGAAGGGTTTGGGGCCAACGTCCTGACTTTC. Protein: CASTEGFGANVLTF.

The chain couples TRBV7-8 to TRBJ2-5, with 8 bases aligning to TRBD2. Per germline, CDR1 SGHVS and CDR2 FQNEAQ. The CDR3 is made up of 17 amino acids. The ends lost 0 bases at V and 5 bases at J; junction bases unmatched: 11. The CDR3 loop is CASSLAVTTSVGETQYF. In nucleotides, the CDR3 is TGTGCCAGCAGCTTAGCCGTTACGACTAGCGTCGGGGAGACCCAGTACTTC.

This sequence joins TRBV20-1 and TRBJ2-5, with 9 bases matching TRBD1. The trim removed 6 bases at V and 4 bases at J, leaving 9 bases unmatched. The CDR3 sequence is 14 residues long. Germline V CDR1 and CDR2: DFQATT, SNEGSKA (reference sequence). CDR3 nucleotides: TGCAGTGCGGGAGATACAGGGGGCGGAGAGACCCAGTACTTC. Translated: CSAGDTGGGETQYF.

This clonotype was recorded once. V and J are TRBV6-5 and TRBJ2-3; D uncertain. This CDR3 region has 13 residues. Germline CDR1 MNHEY, CDR2 SVGAGI. Trimming took off 6 bases at V and 1 base at J, with 8 bases between the two ends. For the CDR3, the DNA is TGTGCCAGCAGCTACCTGGGCACAGATACGCAGTATTTT. Residues: CASSYLGTDTQYF.

The CDR3 is CASAQIAGAYNEQFF. The CDR3 nucleotides read TGTGCCAGCGCTCAAATAGCGGGGGCCTACAATGAGCAGTTCTTC. This chain links TRBV6-4 with TRBJ2-1; TRBD2 matches at 9 bases. Germline CDR1 MRHNA, CDR2 SNTAGT. The V segment lost 8 bases and the J segment 2 bases; nucleotides outside the gene matches: 7. The CDR3 length is 15 residues.

This chain joins TRBV5-4 and TRBJ2-5; unclear D gene. Germline values: CDR1 SGHNT, CDR2 YYREEE (reference sequence). The length of the CDR3 is 16 residues. V was pared by 1 base and J by 3 bases, with 16 bases between. In DNA, the CDR3 is TGTGCCAGCAGCTTGTCCCTGGGCCTAGAGGAAGAGACCCAGTACTTC. Protein: CASSLSLGLEEETQYF.

DNA for the CDR3: TGTGCCAGTAGTTTCCTCGACGGAGGCTACACCTTC. Amino acid sequence: CASSFLDGGYTF. V gene TRBV19 combines with J gene TRBJ1-2; unclear D gene. Trimming shortened V by 5 bases and J by 8 bases, and 12 bases separated the two germline ends. The CDR3 spans 12 residues. Germline lookup yields CDR1 LNHDA and CDR2 SQIVND (reference sequence).

V gene TRBV20-1 combines with J gene TRBJ2-2; TRBD1 matches 7 bases. The CDR3 consists of 15 residues. V trimming: 7 bases; J trimming: 2 bases; junction bases outside the gene matches: 10. Looked up from germline, CDR1 is DFQATT and CDR2 is SNEGSKA (reference sequence). The CDR3 DNA sequence: TGCAGTGTTAAAGCCGGGACAGCTAACACCGGGGAGCTGTTTTTT. Translation gives CSVKAGTANTGELFF.

The chain joins TRBV6-1 to TRBJ1-5, with a weak D call TRBD1 (6 bases). Germline V gives CDR1 MNHNS, CDR2 SASEGT. Trimming stripped 10 bases from V and 0 bases from J, with 25 bases between. The CDR3 consists of 18 residues. CDR3 sequence: CAISLAPGGRSSNQPQHF. In nucleotides, the CDR3 is TGTGCCATCTCCCTCGCGCCTGGGGGCAGGTCTAGCAATCAGCCCCAGCATTTT.

This clonotype has only a few counts. CDR3 DNA sequence: TGTGCCAGCAGCTTTATAGCGGGGGGGTATGAGACCGGGGAGCTGTTTTTT. Protein product: CASSFIAGGYETGELFF. The chain couples TRBV5-4 to TRBJ2-2; 11 positions match TRBD2. J gave up 5 bases and V 2 bases, and 8 bases lay outside the gene matches. CDR3 length: 17 residues. Germline CDR1 reads SGHNT; CDR2 reads YYREEE (reference sequence).

This chain joins TRBV5-1 and TRBJ2-7; 7 nucleotides match TRBD1. Germline V lookup: CDR1 SGHRS, CDR2 YFSETQ. Trimming at V came to 4 bases and at J to 5 bases, leaving 9 bases not matched to a gene. This CDR3 comprises 14 residues. The CDR3: CASSPGTVLDEQYF. The CDR3 bases are TGCGCCAGCAGCCCCGGGACAGTTCTCGACGAGCAGTACTTC.

The CDR3 DNA reads as TGTGCCAGCAGTTTGAAGTCGAACCGAGAAGCTTTCTTT. Translating gives CASSLKSNREAFF. This chain joins TRBV27 and TRBJ1-1; D is ambiguous. Trimming shortened V by 3 bases and J by 8 bases, and 13 bases separated the two germline ends. Germline CDR1 is MNHEY and CDR2 is SMNVEV (reference sequence). This CDR3 region has 13 residues.